This T cell receptor beta chain came from a study of blood T cell repertoires in COVID-19. Study summary: T cells, B-cell-depleted T cells, or PBMCs provided the cDNA or gDNA that served as material.

This clone showed up just once. In the original processing: Reference gene primers were amplified, and this amplification served to estimate nucleated cell counts. The assay was immunoSEQ multiplex PCR, and TCRdb's table has in-frame clones only and misses some. V and J calls and clone size are as listed in that table; D and trimming were resolved from the DNA. Counted here are just under 60,000 clones, roughly four fifths occurring once; the ten biggest clones make up more than 7.5%. This TCR came from a human donor in a cohort sampled during active COVID-19. Sequencing was performed on peripheral blood.

CDR3 loop: CASSTGLADSYEQYF. Here the CDR3 DNA reads TGTGCCAGCAGCACGGGACTAGCGGACTCCTACGAGCAGTACTTC. V and J are TRBV7-6 and TRBJ2-7; 11 bases fit TRBD2. J gave up 0 bases and V 5 bases, and 3 bases lay outside the gene matches. The CDR3 totals 15 residues. The germline V gene has CDR1 SGHVS and CDR2 FNYEAQ. Full variable domain (missing parts from reference TRBV7-6 and TRBJ2-7): GAGVSQSPRYKVTKRGQDVALRCDPISGHVSLYWYRQALGQGPEFLTYFNYEAQQDKSGLPNDRFSAERPEGSISTLTIQRTEQRDSAMYRCASSTGLADSYEQYFGPGTRLTVT.